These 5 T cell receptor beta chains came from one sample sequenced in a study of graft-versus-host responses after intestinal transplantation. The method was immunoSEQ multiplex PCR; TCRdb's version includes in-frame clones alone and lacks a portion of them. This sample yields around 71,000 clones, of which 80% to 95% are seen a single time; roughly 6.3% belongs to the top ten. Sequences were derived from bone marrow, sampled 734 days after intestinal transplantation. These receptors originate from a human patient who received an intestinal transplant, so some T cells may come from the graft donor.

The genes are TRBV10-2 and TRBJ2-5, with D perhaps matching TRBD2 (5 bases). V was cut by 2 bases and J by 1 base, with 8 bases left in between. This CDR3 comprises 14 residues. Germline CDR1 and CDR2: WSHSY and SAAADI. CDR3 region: CASSEVLAQETQYF. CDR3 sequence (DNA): TGCGCCAGCAGTGAGGTTCTAGCCCAAGAGACCCAGTACTTC.

CDR3 in amino acids: CASSSYNSPLHF. In DNA, the CDR3 is TGTGCCAGCTCATCTTATAATTCACCCCTCCACTTT. The chain has TRBV18 and TRBJ1-6; the D is unclear. Germline values: CDR1 KGHSH, CDR2 LQKENI. V lost 5 bases and J lost 4, with 3 bases in between. CDR3 length: 12 amino acids.

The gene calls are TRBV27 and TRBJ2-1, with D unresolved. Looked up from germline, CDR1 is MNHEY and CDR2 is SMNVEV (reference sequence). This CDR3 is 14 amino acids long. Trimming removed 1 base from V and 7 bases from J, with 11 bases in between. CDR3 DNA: TGTGCCAGCAGTTTATTGGGTCTGTGGAATGAGCAGTTCTTC. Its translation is CASSLLGLWNEQFF.

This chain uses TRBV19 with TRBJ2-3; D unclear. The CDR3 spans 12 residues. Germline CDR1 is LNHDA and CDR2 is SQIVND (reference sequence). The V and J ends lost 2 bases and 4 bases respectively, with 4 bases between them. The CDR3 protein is CASSIRADTQYF. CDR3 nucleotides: TGTGCCAGTAGTATAAGAGCAGATACGCAGTATTTT.

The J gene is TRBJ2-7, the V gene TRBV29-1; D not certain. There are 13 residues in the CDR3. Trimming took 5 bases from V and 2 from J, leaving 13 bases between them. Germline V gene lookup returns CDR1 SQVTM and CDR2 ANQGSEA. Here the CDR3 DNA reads TGCAGCGTTTCGCAGCGCGCCGCCTACGAGCAGTACTTC. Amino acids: CSVSQRAAYEQYF.